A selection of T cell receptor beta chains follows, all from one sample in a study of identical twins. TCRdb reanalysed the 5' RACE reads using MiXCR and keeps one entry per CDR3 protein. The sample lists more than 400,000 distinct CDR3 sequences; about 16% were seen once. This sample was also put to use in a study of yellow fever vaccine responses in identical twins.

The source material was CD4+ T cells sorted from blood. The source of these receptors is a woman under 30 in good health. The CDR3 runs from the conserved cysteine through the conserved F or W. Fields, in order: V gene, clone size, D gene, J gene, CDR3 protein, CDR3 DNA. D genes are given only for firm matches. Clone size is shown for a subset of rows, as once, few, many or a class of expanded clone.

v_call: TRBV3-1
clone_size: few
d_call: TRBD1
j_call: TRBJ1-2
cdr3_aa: CASSQSGAGGTYGYTF
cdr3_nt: TGTGCCAGCAGCCAGTCAGGGGCAGGGGGAACCTATGGCTACACCTTC

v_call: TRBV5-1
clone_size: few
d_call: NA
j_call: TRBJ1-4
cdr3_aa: CASSGSRNEKLFF
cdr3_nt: TGCGCCAGCAGCGGGAGTCGGAATGAAAAACTGTTTTTT

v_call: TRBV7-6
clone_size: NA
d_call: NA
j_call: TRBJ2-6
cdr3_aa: CASSEGRGANVLTF
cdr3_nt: TGTGCCAGCAGCGAGGGGAGGGGGGCCAACGTCCTGACTTTC

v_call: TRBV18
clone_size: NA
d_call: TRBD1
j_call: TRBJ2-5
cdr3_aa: CASFTDRRHQETQYF
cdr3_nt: TGTGCCAGCTTTACGGACAGGCGACACCAAGAGACCCAGTACTTC

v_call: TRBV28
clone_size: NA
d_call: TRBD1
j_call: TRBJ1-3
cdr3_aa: CASSFDWTGQGNTIYF
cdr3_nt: TGTGCCAGCAGTTTTGATTGGACAGGGCAAGGAAACACCATATATTTT

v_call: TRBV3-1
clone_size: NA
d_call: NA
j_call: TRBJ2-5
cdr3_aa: CASSGGVVETQYF
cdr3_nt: TGTGCCAGCAGTGGCGGGGTGGTAGAGACCCAGTACTTC

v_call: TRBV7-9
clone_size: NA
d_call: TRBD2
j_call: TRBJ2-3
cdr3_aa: CASSPDRTRSMNTQYF
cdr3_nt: TGTGCCAGCAGCCCAGACCGGACTAGAAGCATGAATACGCAGTATTTT

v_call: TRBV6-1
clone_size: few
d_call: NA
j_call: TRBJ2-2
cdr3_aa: CASRVRQAANTGELFF
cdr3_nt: TGTGCCAGCAGAGTTAGACAGGCAGCGAACACCGGGGAGCTGTTTTTT

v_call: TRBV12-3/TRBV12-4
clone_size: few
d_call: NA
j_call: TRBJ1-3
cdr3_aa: CASTPLGGNTIYF
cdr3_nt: TGTGCCAGCACCCCGCTTGGTGGCAACACCATATATTTT

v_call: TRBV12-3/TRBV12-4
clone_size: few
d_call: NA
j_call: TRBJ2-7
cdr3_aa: CASSSLGTLKVYEQYF
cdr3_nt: TGTGCCAGCAGTTCACTAGGGACTTTGAAGGTCTACGAGCAGTACTTC

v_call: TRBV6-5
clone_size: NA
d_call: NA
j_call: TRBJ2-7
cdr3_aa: CSSSRGYEQYF
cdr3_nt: TGTTCCAGCTCCCGGGGCTACGAGCAGTACTTC

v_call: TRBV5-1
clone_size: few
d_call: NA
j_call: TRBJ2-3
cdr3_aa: CASNLASPSDTQYF
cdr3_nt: TGCGCCAGCAATCTAGCGTCCCCCTCAGATACGCAGTATTTT

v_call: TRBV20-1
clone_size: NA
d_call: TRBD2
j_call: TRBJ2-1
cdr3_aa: CSATAGGSNEQFF
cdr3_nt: TGCAGTGCTACCGCGGGAGGGAGCAATGAGCAGTTCTTC

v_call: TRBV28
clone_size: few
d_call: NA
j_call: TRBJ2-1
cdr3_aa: CCTGVPYNEQFF
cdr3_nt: TGCTGCACCGGAGTACCCTACAATGAGCAGTTCTTC

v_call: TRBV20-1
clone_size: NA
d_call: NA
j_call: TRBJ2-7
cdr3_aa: CSAKPGQAYEQYF
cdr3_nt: TGCAGTGCAAAACCGGGCCAAGCCTACGAGCAGTACTTC

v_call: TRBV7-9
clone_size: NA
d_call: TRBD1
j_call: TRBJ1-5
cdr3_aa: CASADRGPNQPQHF
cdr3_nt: TGTGCCAGTGCGGACAGGGGGCCCAATCAGCCCCAGCATTTT

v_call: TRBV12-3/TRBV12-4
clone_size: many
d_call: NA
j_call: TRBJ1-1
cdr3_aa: CASSWGGQNTEAFF
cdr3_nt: TGTGCCAGCAGTTGGGGTGGACAGAACACTGAAGCTTTCTTT